The 19 T cell receptor beta chains reported below all come from one sample, sequenced in a study of early T cells in non-severe SARS-CoV-2 infection. TCRdb itself ran the 5' RACE reads through MiXCR, one entry per CDR3 protein. Among more than 55,000 distinct CDR3 sequences listed, over 4.5% were seen once. The starting material was whole blood, obtained at baseline. Receptors originate from an adult who was a healthcare worker with PCR-confirmed SARS-CoV-2 infection or an uninfected control (not recorded which).

This clonotype has a count of ten or more. This chain links TRBV6-1 with TRBJ2-3; D call uncertain. The germline gives CDR1 MNHNS, CDR2 SASEGT. The CDR3 extends over 13 amino acids. The ends were cut back, 5 bases at V and 5 bases at J, with 11 bases in the middle. The CDR3 sequence is CASSYTAKDTQYF. The CDR3 coding sequence is TGTGCCAGCAGTTATACGGCGAAAGATACGCAGTATTTT.

V is TRBV20-1 and J is TRBJ1-6, with D possibly matching TRBD1 (5 bases). Germline V gene data show CDR1 as DFQATT and CDR2 as SNEGSKA (reference sequence). V lost 3 bases to trimming and J lost 9 bases, with 24 bases between them. CDR3 size: 17 residues. CDR3 amino acids: CSARRGVSGRWGSPLHF. The DNA of the CDR3 is TGCAGTGCTAGGCGGGGGGTTAGTGGCCGCTGGGGTTCACCCCTCCACTTT.

This clonotype was seen a handful of times. This chain connects TRBV7-2 to TRBJ2-1; 10 nucleotides match TRBD2. V trimming: 6 bases; J trimming: 5 bases; junction bases outside the gene matches: 4. CDR1 SGHTA and CDR2 FQGNSA come from the germline V gene. The CDR3 loop spans 14 amino acids. The CDR3 DNA reads TGTGCCAGCAGTACTAGCGGGAAGGACAATGAGCAGTTCTTC. Translation: CASSTSGKDNEQFF.

Sample share makes this clonotype medium-sized. The V gene is TRBV14, the J gene TRBJ1-2; a weak D match, TRBD1 (6 bases). Germline CDR1 reads SGHDN; CDR2 reads FVKESK. The germline V and J ends were trimmed by 4 bases and 4 bases, with 10 bases remaining between them. CDR3 size: 13 residues. CDR3 protein: CASSPGAGYGYTF. CDR3 coding DNA: TGTGCCAGCAGCCCGGGGGCTGGCTATGGCTACACCTTC.

The sample holds many counts of this clonotype. The rearrangement links TRBV28 to TRBJ2-1; no firm D call. Per the germline V gene, CDR1 is MDHEN and CDR2 is SYDVKM. The CDR3 runs to 16 residues. The V gene lost 6 bases and the J gene lost 5 bases, with 20 bases spanning the gap. Here the CDR3 DNA reads TGTGCCAGCAGCCACCTCGACGAGATATTGAACAATGAGCAGTTCTTC. This gives the protein CASSHLDEILNNEQFF.

The genes are TRBV28 and TRBJ1-1, with D hard to call. Germline assignment: CDR1 MDHEN and CDR2 SYDVKM. V lost 8 bases, J lost 8 bases, and 3 bases lay in between. The CDR3 is 8 residues long. Here the CDR3 reads CASEEAFF. CDR3 nucleotide sequence: TGTGCCAGCGAGGAAGCTTTCTTT.

The V gene is TRBV19, the J gene TRBJ2-1; TRBD2 aligns across 14 bases. This CDR3 contains 17 residues. V lost 4 bases to trimming and J lost 8 bases; unmatched junction nucleotides: 10. CDR1 is LNHDA, CDR2 SQIVND, per germline (reference sequence). The CDR3 protein is CASSTKPGLAGVYEQFF. Here the CDR3 DNA reads TGTGCCAGTAGTACAAAGCCGGGACTAGCGGGAGTATATGAGCAGTTCTTC. Combining the CDR3 with reference TRBV19 and TRBJ2-1 gives the whole variable domain DGGITQSPKYLFRKEGQNVTLSCEQNLNHDAMYWYRQDPGQGLRLIYYSQIVNDFQKGDIAEGYSVSREKKESFPLTVTSAQKNPTAFYLCASSTKPGLAGVYEQFFGPGTRLTVL.

This clonotype has at least ten counts. This chain joins TRBV6-1 and TRBJ2-5; 10 bases are a match to TRBD2. The CDR3 covers 14 residues. Germline-derived CDR1 and CDR2 are MNHNS and SASEGT. Trimming cost V 2 bases and J 9 bases; bases outside gene matches: 6. CDR3 loop: CASSETGLAPAQYF. CDR3 in DNA: TGTGCCAGCAGTGAAACGGGACTAGCGCCGGCCCAGTACTTC.

V and J are TRBV30 and TRBJ1-1, with TRBD1 matching 7 bases. The V and J ends lost 5 bases and 8 bases, in that order; junction bases with no gene match: 11. The CDR3 runs to 13 residues. CDR1 GTSNPN and CDR2 SVGIG come from the germline V gene (reference sequence). DNA for the CDR3: TGTGCCTGGGTCAAAGACAGGGTTGGCGAAGCTTTCTTT. Protein: CAWVKDRVGEAFF.

The chain uses TRBV18 and TRBJ2-7; D remains unclear. The CDR3 consists of 13 residues. Germline CDR1 KGHSH, CDR2 LQKENI. Between the trimmed V and J ends, which lost 0 bases and 6 bases, there was a span of 9 bases. The CDR3 reads CASSPPAAAEQYF. The CDR3 region has the DNA TGTGCCAGCTCACCACCCGCGGCCGCCGAGCAGTACTTC.

This clonotype was observed a few times. The V call is TRBV21-1, the J call TRBJ2-1; the D call in the table, TRBD1, was not verified against the DNA. TRBV21-1 is described as a pseudogene. The CDR3 runs to 16 residues. CDR3 sequence: CASSKVRAGGGDEQFF. For the CDR3, the DNA is TGTGCCAGCAGCAAAGTGAGGGCAGGGGGAGGCGATGAGCAGTTCTTC.

This clonotype was counted at least ten times. This chain's CDR3 is CSAFPGQVRMNTEAFF. CDR3 DNA: TGCAGTGCTTTTCCGGGACAGGTCAGAATGAACACTGAAGCTTTCTTT. V gene TRBV20-1 combines with J gene TRBJ1-1; 8 bases line up with TRBD1. The CDR3 runs 16 residues. Germline values: CDR1 DFQATT, CDR2 SNEGSKA (reference sequence). With V trimmed by 5 bases and J by 0 bases, 11 bases remained unmatched.

The chain recombines TRBV7-2 with TRBJ2-1; D perhaps matches TRBD1 (6 bases). V was trimmed by 4 bases and J by 6 bases, leaving 13 bases between them. The CDR3 totals 14 residues. CDR1 is SGHTA, CDR2 FQGNSA, per germline. CDR3 sequence: CASSSGQFGNEQFF. The CDR3 nucleotides are TGTGCCAGCAGCTCCGGACAGTTTGGCAATGAGCAGTTCTTC. The full variable domain, in which reference TRBV7-2 and TRBJ2-1 provide the parts outside the CDR3, is GAGVSQSPSNKVTEKGKDVELRCDPISGHTALYWYRQSLGQGLEFLIYFQGNSAPDKSGLPSDRFSAERTGGSVSTLTIQRTQQEDSAVYLCASSSGQFGNEQFFGPGTRLTVL.

This clonotype was counted ten times or more. The chain recombines TRBV21-1 with TRBJ2-1; TRBD2, as called in the table, went unchecked against the DNA. TRBV21-1 is listed as a pseudogene. The CDR3 loop spans 14 amino acids. CDR3 loop: CASSKVGRDYEQFF. CDR3 nucleotides: TGTGCCAGCAGCAAAGTCGGCAGGGACTATGAGCAGTTCTTC.

In its sample, this clonotype was seen many times. The rearrangement uses TRBV18 and TRBJ1-2; D might be TRBD1 (6 bases). The V gene lost 3 bases and the J gene lost 1 base, with 12 bases spanning the gap. The length of the CDR3 is 15 residues. Germline lookup yields CDR1 KGHSH and CDR2 LQKENI. DNA for the CDR3: TGTGCCAGCTCACCCTGGACAGATCTTAACTATGGCTACACCTTC. This codes for CASSPWTDLNYGYTF.

This clonotype was observed a handful of times. The chain couples TRBV4-3 to TRBJ2-3, with a weak D call TRBD2 (5 bases). Per germline, CDR1 LGHNA and CDR2 YSLEER. The V end lost 3 bases, the J end lost 1 base, and 8 bases lay between the germline ends. The CDR3 contains 14 residues. The CDR3 spells CASSQDSRTDTQYF. CDR3 DNA sequence: TGCGCCAGCAGCCAGGACTCCCGCACAGATACGCAGTATTTT.

This clonotype has more than one count but fewer than ten. The CDR3 DNA sequence: TGTGCCAGCAGCGTAGATGAGGAGACCCAGTACTTC. Amino acids: CASSVDEETQYF. The chain is built from TRBV9 and TRBJ2-5; D ambiguous. Germline V gene sequence: CDR1 SGDLS, CDR2 YYNGEE. V lost 0 bases and J 5 bases, leaving 5 bases between the germline ends. CDR3 length: 12 residues.

This clonotype has ten or more counts. The chain joins TRBV20-1 to TRBJ1-2; no firm D call. V lost 3 bases to trimming and J lost 5 bases, with 16 bases between them. Looked up from germline, CDR1 is DFQATT and CDR2 is SNEGSKA (reference sequence). CDR3 length: 14 amino acids. CDR3 sequence: CSASAPAQFYGYTF. CDR3 nucleotide sequence: TGCAGTGCTAGTGCCCCCGCCCAGTTTTATGGCTACACCTTC.

The V call is TRBV18, the J call TRBJ1-1; 10 positions match TRBD1. Germline V gene data show CDR1 as KGHSH and CDR2 as LQKENI. V was pared by 1 base and J by 5 bases, with 7 bases of the junction left unmatched. The CDR3 has 16 residues. This chain's CDR3 is CASSPRLDRGLTEAFF. The CDR3 DNA is TGTGCCAGCTCACCACGACTCGACAGGGGGCTGACTGAAGCTTTCTTT.